Listed here is a single T cell receptor beta chain. Its antigen is unknown. The input lacks base qualities; no much larger clone sits a single base away. The sample's time point label, decoded: around 24 weeks on oral tofacitinib. Interpreted using the paper, the treatment or condition label stands for: oral pan-JAK inhibitor, 5-10 mg twice daily. Peripheral blood and lesional scalp punch biopsies were obtained from patients with alopecia areata. PBMCs were isolated by density centrifugation and stained for CD3, CD4 and CD8, and CD4+ and CD8+ T cells were sorted on a FACSAria. The sample belongs to a study of CD8+ T cells in alopecia areata (dated by TCRdb to the late 2010s). As for the study more broadly: Treated patients were enrolled in an open-label pilot trial of oral tofacitinib at 5 to 10 mg twice daily for moderate-to-severe alopecia areata. High-throughput TCRbeta sequencing was used to examine T cell clonal expansion in alopecia areata in both the C3H/HeJ mouse model and human patients. RNA was obtained with the PAXgene miRNA kit for fixed scalp, the miRNeasy kit for PBMCs, and the RNeasy kit for mouse skin. Biopsies were taken from tofacitinib-treated patients at baseline and at 4 and 24 weeks of treatment, and a later scalp biopsy was taken in several of the tofacitinib-treated patients. Tofacitinib was given for 6 to 18 months, followed by 6 months of follow-up off drug to assess delayed response and recurrence. Human TCRbeta sequencing covered scalp tissue and sorted CD4+ and CD8+ peripheral blood T cells from patchy and totalis/universalis alopecia areata patients and healthy controls. Scalp clonality was compared among normal scalp (n=4), patchy alopecia areata scalp (n=8), and alopecia totalis/universalis scalp (n=8). immunoSEQ multiplex PCR using 35 Vbeta forward primers and 13 Jbeta reverse primers was used to amplify TCRbeta CDR3 regions. The SALT score, which quantifies the percentage of affected scalp surface area, was used to measure disease severity in treated patients.

The germline V gene encodes CDR1 SQVTM and CDR2 ANQGSEA. The CDR3, cysteine through phenylalanine, is 12 amino acids long. Of all the DNA, just the CDR3 is kept, 36 bases in frame from base 1. The junction shows trimming of 4 bases on V and 1 base on J, plus 4 bases between the germline ends. Library preparation used the immunoSEQ multiplex PCR assay. RNA was extracted from all samples and reverse transcribed into cDNA as template for TCR sequencing. SuperScript III was used to make first-strand cDNA, primed with a 2:1 mix of oligo-dT and random hexamers. Amplification bias was assessed with a synthetic immune receptor repertoire, and residual bias was removed computationally. Per the original workflow: After raw reads were preprocessed to remove errors, the CDR3 was defined following IMGT conventions as running from the conserved cysteine to phenylalanine. Clonality was calculated as 1 minus Shannon entropy normalized by log2 of the number of productive unique TCRs. Whether scalp clones were CD4 or CD8 was inferred by matching scalp TCRbeta sequences against CD4 and CD8 repertoires sorted from blood. TCRdb provides this immuneACCESS table in a form limited to in-frame rearrangements. Some clones are lacking; in checked studies, under half of them reflect an unresolved V gene, and why the rest are absent is not known. For V, J and clone size, that table is used; D and trimming come from the DNA. A total of about 180,000 clones appear in this sample, less than 70% of them only once. The leading ten clones occupy 11% of the sample.

Overall study outcomes, separate from this receptor: Many expanded lesional clones persisted in scalp and blood during tofacitinib treatment, which may partly explain relapse after stopping treatment. The treated cohort was small, with a single nonresponder, so links between baseline CD8+ expansion and response need larger studies. Compared with normal scalp, lesional scalp, particularly in alopecia totalis/universalis, had higher clonality and more expanded CD8+ clones, which suggests antigenic drive. Scalp clonality and the number of expanded CD8+ clones among the top 100 scalp clones were significantly decreased by tofacitinib. Unlike mouse skin, where gammadelta T cells dominate, normal human skin contains resident alphabeta T cells that get sequenced too, which complicates analysis of the scalp TCR repertoire. TCR sequences shared between patients were less clear than in mice, possibly partly because of HLA diversity in the patient population.

This receptor chain uses TRBV29-1 and TRBJ2-2; no D gene call is confident. The specimen was CD8+ T cells sorted from blood, collected at week 24, from a patient treated with tofacitinib. This TCR was sampled from a human donor with alopecia areata. CDR3 region: CSVVLNTGELFF. The nucleotides are TGCAGCGTTGTCCTGAACACCGGGGAGCTGTTTTTT.